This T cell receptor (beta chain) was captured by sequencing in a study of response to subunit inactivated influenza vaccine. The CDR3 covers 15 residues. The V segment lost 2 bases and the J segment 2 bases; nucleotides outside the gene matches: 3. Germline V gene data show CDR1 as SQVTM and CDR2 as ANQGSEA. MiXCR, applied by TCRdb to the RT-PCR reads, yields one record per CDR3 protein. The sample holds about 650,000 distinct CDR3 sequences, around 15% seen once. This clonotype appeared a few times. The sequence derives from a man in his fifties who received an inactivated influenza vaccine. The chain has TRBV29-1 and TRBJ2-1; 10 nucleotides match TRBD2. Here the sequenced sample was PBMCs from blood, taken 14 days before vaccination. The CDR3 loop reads CSVEWTSGTYNEQFF. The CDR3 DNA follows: TGCAGCGTTGAATGGACTAGCGGAACCTACAATGAGCAGTTCTTC.